These 26 T cell receptor beta chains originate from one sample sequenced in a study of blood T cell repertoires in COVID-19. Only in-frame clones appear in the TCRdb table, and some are missing; sequencing was by immunoSEQ multiplex PCR. Among 85,000 to 95,000 clones, nearly 90% were seen once, and the ten largest hold more than 4.5%. Sequenced input: peripheral blood. These receptors were obtained from a woman of 80 years or more with active COVID-19.

The rearrangement uses TRBV6-2 or TRBV6-3 and TRBJ1-5; D might be TRBD1 (5 bases). V lost 0 bases, J lost 6 bases, and 12 bases lay in between. The CDR3 has 15 residues. Germline-derived CDR1 and CDR2 are MNHEY and SVGEGT. The CDR3 loop reads CASSYSGGRGQPQHF. The CDR3 DNA follows: TGTGCCAGCAGTTACTCGGGGGGACGGGGTCAGCCCCAGCATTTT.

This chain links TRBV28 with TRBJ1-5; the D gene is possibly TRBD1 (5 bases). The germline V and J ends were trimmed by 6 bases and 3 bases, with 30 bases remaining between them. The CDR3 totals 20 residues. Germline values: CDR1 MDHEN, CDR2 SYDVKM. The CDR3 DNA reads TGTGCCAGCAGGGCACGGGGGGGGAGGTTTGGTGGAGGTTCCAATCAGCCCCAGCATTTT. Translated, it gives CASRARGGRFGGGSNQPQHF.

V gene TRBV2 combines with J gene TRBJ2-7; perhaps TRBD2 as D (5 bases). Germline CDR1 is SNHLY and CDR2 is FYNNEI. The CDR3 covers 13 residues. Trimming removed 7 bases at V and 0 bases at J, with 10 bases between. CDR3 DNA sequence: TGTGCCAGCACCCGGACTCCCTCCTACGAGCAGTACTTC. This gives the protein CASTRTPSYEQYF.

This chain connects TRBV20-1 to TRBJ2-2; no firm D call. Germline-derived CDR1 and CDR2 are DFQATT and SNEGSKA (reference sequence). The length of the CDR3 is 14 residues. V dropped 3 bases and J dropped 5 bases, with 13 bases sitting between them. For the CDR3, the DNA is TGCAGTGCTAGTCAACAGATAGGAACCGGGGAGCTGTTTTTT. This translates into CSASQQIGTGELFF.

The chain combines TRBV7-8 with TRBJ2-3; TRBD2 aligns across 8 bases. Germline V gene data show CDR1 as SGHVS and CDR2 as FQNEAQ. This CDR3 has 15 residues. V shed 5 bases, J shed 0 bases, and the junction held 4 bases outside the gene matches. This CDR3 is CASSPGGLSTDTQYF. The DNA of the CDR3 is TGTGCCAGCAGCCCGGGGGGGCTTAGCACAGATACGCAGTATTTT.

V is TRBV7-2 and J is TRBJ2-7; D is perhaps TRBD1 (5 bases). Germline V gene data show CDR1 as SGHTA and CDR2 as FQGNSA. Trimming removed 1 base from V and 3 bases from J, with 16 bases in between. CDR3 length: 16 amino acids. In DNA, the CDR3 is TGTGCCAGCAGCTTAGAGGGGCGGACGAAGGTCTACGAGCAGTACTTC. Amino acid sequence: CASSLEGRTKVYEQYF.

The chain joins TRBV11-2 to TRBJ2-3; no clear D. TRBJ1-5 matches the DNA end more closely, so the J call is doubtful. Looked up from germline, CDR1 is SGHAT and CDR2 is FQNNGV. This CDR3 spans 12 amino acids. CDR3 loop: CASSPPGRSQHF. In nucleotides, the CDR3 is TGTGCCAGCAGCCCCCCCGGGAGGTCCCAGCATTTT.

The chain is built from TRBV10-1 and TRBJ2-2; possibly TRBD1 for D (6 bases). The germline V gene encodes CDR1 WNHNN and CDR2 SYGVQD (reference sequence). The CDR3 contains 14 residues. V was clipped by 9 bases and J by 2 bases, with 13 bases between them. In DNA form, the CDR3 reads TGCGCCAGTCCGACAGGAAAAAACACCGGGGAGCTGTTTTTT. Its protein product is CASPTGKNTGELFF.

The rearrangement joins TRBV28 to TRBJ2-3, with D perhaps matching TRBD2 (6 bases). Deletions cut 10 bases from V and 4 bases from J, with 18 bases between. CDR1 and CDR2 from the germline V gene are MDHEN and SYDVKM. The CDR3 is 14 residues long. The CDR3, as DNA: TGTGCCACGCGGAGGGACCCCTGGCCAGATACGCAGTATTTT. It yields the protein CATRRDPWPDTQYF. The whole variable domain, remainder taken from reference TRBV28 and TRBJ2-3, is DVKVTQSSRYLVKRTGEKVFLECVQDMDHENMFWYRQDPGLGLRLIYFSYDVKMKEKGDIPEGYSVSREKKERFSLILESASTNQTSMYLCATRRDPWPDTQYFGPGTRLTVL.

This clone was observed a single time. The J gene is TRBJ2-7, the V gene TRBV6-5, with 12 bases that match TRBD1. The CDR3 spans 15 residues. Germline CDR1 MNHEY, CDR2 SVGAGI. V was clipped by 8 bases and J by 5 bases; unmatched bases: 10. The CDR3 region has the DNA TGTGCCAGCTGCTCCGGGACAGGGGGCCTAAACGAGCAGTACTTC. Protein sequence: CASCSGTGGLNEQYF.

This sequence joins TRBV15 and TRBJ1-6, with D possibly being TRBD1 (6 bases). Trimming took off 3 bases at V and 14 bases at J, with 11 bases between the two ends. Germline CDR1 and CDR2: LNHNV and YYDKDF (reference sequence). The CDR3 covers 12 residues. CDR3 nucleotide sequence: TGTGCCACCAGCAGCCCAGGGGTTTCCCTCCACTTT. Translating it yields CATSSPGVSLHF. Together with reference TRBV15 and TRBJ1-6, the CDR3 gives the full variable domain: DAMVIQNPRYQVTQFGKPVTLSCSQTLNHNVMYWYQQKSSQAPKLLFHYYDKDFNNEADTPDNFQSRRPNTSFCFLDIRSPGLGDTAMYLCATSSPGVSLHFGNGTRLTVT.

In its sample, this clone was seen once. J is TRBJ1-4 and V is TRBV28, with TRBD1 matching 7 bases. The CDR3 has 17 residues. V was clipped by 6 bases and J by 8 bases; unmatched bases: 18. In germline, CDR1 is MDHEN, CDR2 SYDVKM. CDR3: CASSSDRTHPSGEKLFF. The CDR3 DNA sequence: TGTGCCAGCAGCTCGGACAGGACTCATCCCTCCGGAGAAAAACTGTTTTTT.

The CDR3 nucleotides are TGTGCCACCAGTGGAGGACAGGGAATGACTGAAGCTTTCTTT. This translates into CATSGGQGMTEAFF. The chain is built from TRBV24-1 and TRBJ1-1; 8 positions match TRBD1. Germline CDR1 and CDR2: KGHDR and SFDVKD. The V segment lost 5 bases and the J segment 5 bases; nucleotides outside the gene matches: 6. The CDR3 contains 14 residues.

The count of this clone is one. This rearrangement joins TRBV19 to TRBJ2-7, with 9 bases lining up with TRBD2. The CDR3 totals 16 residues. The V gene's germline CDR1 is LNHDA and CDR2 SQIVND (reference sequence). V dropped 5 bases and J dropped 2; count of bases not matched to a gene: 10. The CDR3 DNA follows: TGTGCCAGTAGTTACCCGACAGCGGGAGGCGCCTACGAGCAGTACTTC. It encodes CASSYPTAGGAYEQYF.

V is TRBV5-1 and J is TRBJ1-3; 7 positions agree with TRBD1. After removal of 4 bases from V and 5 bases from J, the junction contained 6 bases not matched to a gene. The CDR3 is 14 residues long. The V gene's germline CDR1 is SGHRS and CDR2 YFSETQ. DNA of the CDR3: TGCGCCAGCAGCCAAACGACAGGGCGAAACACCATATATTTT. This codes for CASSQTTGRNTIYF.

The chain carries TRBV7-2 and TRBJ2-3; D call uncertain. The germline V gene has CDR1 SGHTA and CDR2 FQGNSA. There are 15 residues in the CDR3. The V end was cut by 1 base, the J end by 0 bases, with 8 bases between. CDR3 bases: TGTGCCAGCAGCTTAGGAGCGCAAAGCACAGATACGCAGTATTTT. It yields the protein CASSLGAQSTDTQYF.

The chain is built from TRBV7-9 and TRBJ2-3, with TRBD1 as a possible D gene (5 bases). The CDR3 consists of 16 residues. V lost 5 bases and J 6 bases, leaving 21 bases between the germline ends. Germline CDR1 reads SEHNR; CDR2 reads FQNEAQ (reference sequence). CDR3 DNA sequence: TGTGCCAGCAGCGCCCTATGGGTTAGGGGCGTCGATACGCAGTATTTT. Encoded protein: CASSALWVRGVDTQYF.

The chain links TRBV5-6 to TRBJ1-3; 10 positions agree with TRBD1. The CDR3 loop spans 15 amino acids. The V segment lost 5 bases and the J segment 5 bases; nucleotides outside the gene matches: 7. Germline V gene data show CDR1 as SGHDT and CDR2 as YYEEEE. The CDR3 here is CASRGMGQGRNTIYF. CDR3 coding DNA: TGTGCCAGCAGGGGAATGGGACAGGGGAGAAACACCATATATTTT.

The rearrangement links TRBV4-1 to TRBJ1-2; 9 nucleotides agree with TRBD1. The V gene end was trimmed by 4 bases and the J gene end by 4 bases; junction bases not matched to a gene: 7. Germline V gene lookup returns CDR1 MGHRA and CDR2 YSYEKL. The CDR3 consists of 15 residues. The CDR3: CASSRQGQGGYGYTF. The CDR3 coding sequence is TGCGCCAGCAGCCGCCAGGGACAGGGTGGCTATGGCTACACCTTC.

The chain uses TRBV2 and TRBJ2-2; D may be TRBD2 (6 bases). The V gene lost 7 bases and the J gene lost 4 bases, with 10 bases spanning the gap. The CDR3 spans 13 residues. CDR1 is SNHLY and CDR2 is FYNNEI in the germline V gene. The CDR3 DNA reads TGTGCCAGCACCCGTAGCGGCACCGGGGAGCTGTTTTTT. It codes for CASTRSGTGELFF.

The chain recombines TRBV9 with TRBJ2-5; a possible D gene is TRBD2 (6 bases). CDR1 and CDR2 from the germline V gene are SGDLS and YYNGEE. The CDR3 is made up of 13 amino acids. V shed 0 bases and J shed 7 bases, with 10 bases lying between them. The CDR3 DNA reads TGTGCCAGCAGCGTAGAGATGGGAGGGACCCAGTACTTC. Translation: CASSVEMGGTQYF.

The rearrangement joins TRBV11-1 to TRBJ2-5; 7 bases match TRBD1. This CDR3 is 14 amino acids long. CDR1 and CDR2 from the germline V gene are SGHAT and FQDESV (reference sequence). After removal of 5 bases from V and 5 bases from J, the junction contained 8 bases not matched to a gene. CDR3: CASSRDRAQETQYF. The CDR3 bases are TGTGCCAGCAGCCGCGACAGGGCCCAGGAGACCCAGTACTTC.

This chain connects TRBV9 to TRBJ2-1; 9 bases align to TRBD2. The CDR3 length is 16 residues. The germline CDR1 and CDR2 sequences are SGDLS and YYNGEE. The junction had 12 bases not matched to a gene; V was cut back by 4 bases and J by 7 bases. The CDR3 DNA reads TGTGCCAGCAGCCCCCGTGGTAGCGGGAGAAAAAATGAGCAGTTCTTC. Translation gives CASSPRGSGRKNEQFF.

The chain combines TRBV28 with TRBJ2-5; D is perhaps TRBD2 (5 bases). Germline V lookup: CDR1 MDHEN, CDR2 SYDVKM. V lost 6 bases and J 4 bases, leaving 15 bases between the germline ends. The CDR3 covers 14 residues. Written as DNA, the CDR3 is TGTGCCAGCAGATTCGGACTGGCCGGAGAGACCCAGTACTTC. It is translated as CASRFGLAGETQYF. Complete variable domain (other parts from reference TRBV28 and TRBJ2-5): DVKVTQSSRYLVKRTGEKVFLECVQDMDHENMFWYRQDPGLGLRLIYFSYDVKMKEKGDIPEGYSVSREKKERFSLILESASTNQTSMYLCASRFGLAGETQYFGPGTRLLVL.

V usage is TRBV11-2 and J usage is TRBJ2-5; D gene ambiguous. Trimming removed 5 bases at V and 2 bases at J, with 3 bases between. Germline-derived CDR1 and CDR2 are SGHAT and FQNNGV. CDR3 size: 11 residues. CDR3 protein: CASSQQETQYF. As DNA, the CDR3 is TGTGCCAGCAGCCAACAAGAGACCCAGTACTTC.

This clone was recorded only once. The chain employs TRBV28 and TRBJ2-1; a possible D gene is TRBD1 (7 bases). Germline V gene sequence: CDR1 MDHEN, CDR2 SYDVKM. CDR3 size: 18 residues. V was shortened by 8 bases and J by 0 bases, with 23 bases between the two germline ends. The CDR3 sequence is CASSSQGVSGSSYNEQFF. The DNA of the CDR3 is TGTGCCAGCTCTTCTCAGGGGGTTAGCGGTAGCTCCTACAATGAGCAGTTCTTC.